Presented here are 21 T cell receptor beta chains from one specimen sequenced in a study of beta chain features in type 1 diabetes. All of the isolated RNA was reverse transcribed, so expressed TCRB transcripts were sequenced. Measured with immunoSEQ multiplex PCR; TCRdb has only the in-frame clones, and not every one. The data show about 250,000 clones, 12% to 15% seen once. The specimen sequenced was naive CD4+ T cells from blood. The receptors come from a middle-aged woman in good health.

This clone was counted only a few times. V and J are TRBV11-2 and TRBJ2-1, with 8 bases aligning to TRBD1. Germline assignment: CDR1 SGHAT and CDR2 FQNNGV. With V trimmed by 2 bases and J by 10 bases, 10 bases remained unmatched. The CDR3 length is 15 residues. The CDR3 is CASSLLAGQGKEQFF. In nucleotides, the CDR3 is TGTGCCAGCAGCTTACTCGCTGGACAGGGAAAAGAGCAGTTCTTC.

This clone has just a few counts. The rearrangement uses TRBV10-3 and TRBJ1-1; 9 positions match TRBD1. The CDR3 runs to 14 residues. The germline gives CDR1 ENHRY, CDR2 SYGVKD. Trimming removed 7 bases from V and 9 bases from J; junction bases left unmatched: 12. CDR3 sequence (DNA): TGTGCCATCACCACAACAGGGGGCGCGGGCCAAGCTTTCTTT. It specifies CAITTTGGAGQAFF.

The J gene is TRBJ1-2, the V gene TRBV7-9, with TRBD1 matching over 7 bases. CDR1 is SEHNR and CDR2 is FQNEAQ in the germline V gene (reference sequence). The V and J ends lost 4 bases and 4 bases, in that order; junction bases with no gene match: 3. The CDR3 consists of 13 residues. The CDR3 is CASSSDRFYGYTF. The CDR3 DNA reads TGTGCCAGCAGCTCGGACAGGTTCTATGGCTACACCTTC.

Notes on this clone: This same CDR3 is encoded by further DNA sequences in the sample. The chain carries TRBV9 and TRBJ1-5; TRBD1 agrees at 11 bases. Germline loops: CDR1 SGDLS, CDR2 YYNGEE. There are 15 residues in the CDR3. The ends lost 3 bases at V and 4 bases at J; junction bases unmatched: 3. The CDR3 DNA reads TGTGCCAGCAGCGCGGGGACAGGGGGGAATCAGCCCCAGCATTTT. Translated, it gives CASSAGTGGNQPQHF.

The genes are TRBV19 and TRBJ1-6; 9 bases map to TRBD1. This CDR3 is built from 15 residues. The germline CDR1 and CDR2 sequences are LNHDA and SQIVND (reference sequence). J lost 10 bases, V lost 8 bases, and 12 bases had no gene match. The CDR3 DNA follows: TGTGCCAGTCAGCCGGGACAGGGATTCCGGTCACCCCTCCACTTT. This translates into CASQPGQGFRSPLHF.

The J gene is TRBJ1-5, the V gene TRBV7-9; 7 bases agree with TRBD1. Germline-derived CDR1 and CDR2 are SEHNR and FQNEAQ (reference sequence). J lost 1 base, V lost 0 bases, and 3 bases had no gene match. This CDR3 contains 16 residues. The CDR3 spells CASSLAGTASNQPQHF. The CDR3 nucleotides are TGTGCCAGCAGCTTAGCTGGGACAGCAAGCAATCAGCCCCAGCATTTT.

V usage is TRBV14 and J usage is TRBJ2-2, with TRBD2 identical over 10 bases. CDR3 length: 19 amino acids. In germline, CDR1 is SGHDN, CDR2 FVKESK. V trimming: 4 bases; J trimming: 2 bases; junction bases outside the gene matches: 13. The CDR3 reads CASSPIWVAGGLNTGELFF. The CDR3 nucleotides are TGTGCCAGCAGCCCCATTTGGGTAGCGGGGGGCCTAAACACCGGGGAGCTGTTTTTT.

V and J are TRBV5-1 and TRBJ2-1; perhaps TRBD1 as D (6 bases). V was pared by 4 bases and J by 8 bases, with 16 bases between. Looked up from germline, CDR1 is SGHRS and CDR2 is YFSETQ. CDR3 length equals 14 residues. CDR3 amino acids: CASSRTGSGDEQFF. In nucleotides, the CDR3 is TGCGCCAGCAGCAGGACGGGGTCAGGGGATGAGCAGTTCTTC. The full variable domain, rest sourced from reference TRBV5-1 and TRBJ2-1, is KAGVTQTPRYLIKTRGQQVTLSCSPISGHRSVSWYQQTPGQGLQFLFEYFSETQRNKGNFPGRFSGRQFSNSRSEMNVSTLELGDSALYLCASSRTGSGDEQFFGPGTRLTVL.

The rearrangement uses TRBV5-1 and TRBJ2-1; TRBD2 matches 12 bases. The V gene end was trimmed by 0 bases and the J gene end by 3 bases; junction bases not matched to a gene: 7. This CDR3 is 18 amino acids long. The germline gives CDR1 SGHRS, CDR2 YFSETQ. The CDR3 is CASSLVRLAGEDYNEQFF. For the CDR3, the DNA is TGCGCCAGCAGCTTGGTGAGACTAGCGGGGGAAGACTACAATGAGCAGTTCTTC.

The CDR3 bases are TGTGCCAGTAGTCCCCCGACAGGGCGTTTCACAGATACGCAGTATTTT. This translates into CASSPPTGRFTDTQYF. This chain connects TRBV19 to TRBJ2-3; 7 positions match TRBD1. The germline gives CDR1 LNHDA, CDR2 SQIVND (reference sequence). J was trimmed by 2 bases and V by 5 bases; bases with no gene match: 10. The CDR3 is made up of 16 amino acids.

This clone was detected a few times. V usage is TRBV4-1 and J usage is TRBJ1-4; 9 bases map to TRBD1. Losses at the gene ends were 3 bases for V and 4 bases for J; bases not matched to a gene: 6. CDR1 is MGHRA and CDR2 is YSYEKL in the germline V gene. The CDR3 totals 16 residues. In DNA, the CDR3 is TGCGCCAGCAGCCATATACCGGGACAGGGTAATGAAAAACTGTTTTTT. This sequence encodes CASSHIPGQGNEKLFF.

This clone has a count of ten or more. The J gene is TRBJ2-1, the V gene TRBV13, with D perhaps matching TRBD2 (7 bases). The CDR3 runs to 14 residues. V gave up 11 bases and J gave up 6 bases, with 20 bases separating them. CDR1 is PRHDT and CDR2 is FYEKMQ in the germline V gene (reference sequence). CDR3 in amino acids: CARREGVVPNEQFF. DNA for the CDR3: TGTGCCCGAAGGGAGGGGGTTGTCCCCAATGAGCAGTTCTTC.

This chain links TRBV2 with TRBJ2-1; no clear D. Per germline, CDR1 SNHLY and CDR2 FYNNEI. Trimming stripped 7 bases from V and 7 bases from J, with 14 bases between. The CDR3 runs to 13 residues. The CDR3 DNA sequence: TGTGCCAGCATCCCCCAGCTGAGGAATGAGCAGTTCTTC. Its protein is CASIPQLRNEQFF. The variable domain in full, completed from reference TRBV2 and TRBJ2-1, reads EPEVTQTPSHQVTQMGQEVILRCVPISNHLYFYWYRQILGQKVEFLVSFYNNEISEKSEIFDDQFSVERPDGSNFTLKIRSTKLEDSAMYFCASIPQLRNEQFFGPGTRLTVL.

This chain connects TRBV5-1 to TRBJ2-1; 15 bases match TRBD2. The CDR3 loop spans 16 amino acids. Germline V gives CDR1 SGHRS, CDR2 YFSETQ. Germline trimming cut 5 bases from V and 5 bases from J; bases unmatched to any gene: 5. The CDR3 sequence: CASSQGLAGGHNEQFF. In DNA form, the CDR3 reads TGCGCCAGCAGTCAAGGACTAGCGGGGGGGCACAATGAGCAGTTCTTC.

The rearrangement uses TRBV21-1 and TRBJ1-5. TRBV21-1 is termed a pseudogene. The CDR3 contains 16 residues. The CDR3 DNA reads TGTGCCAGCGGGACTAGGGGGGCTTATAGCAATCAGCCCCAGCATTTT. The encoded protein is CASGTRGAYSNQPQHF.

The chain employs TRBV6-5 and TRBJ2-3, with TRBD1 as a possible D gene (5 bases). The ends were cut back, 6 bases at V and 4 bases at J, with 17 bases in the middle. Germline CDR1 and CDR2: MNHEY and SVGAGI. This CDR3 contains 15 residues. CDR3 amino acids: CASSPASSGPDTQYF. The CDR3 DNA reads as TGTGCCAGCAGCCCCGCTTCCTCAGGGCCAGATACGCAGTATTTT.

This clone was seen a few times. J is TRBJ1-5 and V is TRBV29-1; 8 bases align to TRBD1. The CDR3 has 13 amino acids. CDR1 and CDR2 from the germline V gene are SQVTM and ANQGSEA. V was pared by 4 bases and J by 5 bases, with 4 bases of the junction left unmatched. CDR3: CSVGTGGDQPQHF. CDR3 nucleotide sequence: TGCAGCGTTGGAACAGGGGGTGATCAGCCCCAGCATTTT.

This sequence joins TRBV27 and TRBJ2-7; tentative D call: TRBD1 (6 bases). The CDR3 is 16 amino acids. The V gene's germline CDR1 is MNHEY and CDR2 SMNVEV (reference sequence). Trimming cost V 5 bases and J 0 bases, with 17 bases left between them. CDR3 sequence reads: CASSLPRGIGSYEQYF. CDR3 bases: TGTGCCAGCAGTCTACCGAGGGGGATTGGCTCCTACGAGCAGTACTTC.

V gene TRBV5-1 combines with J gene TRBJ2-3, with a weak D call TRBD1 (7 bases). The CDR3 loop spans 14 amino acids. CDR1 is SGHRS, CDR2 YFSETQ, per germline. Deletions cut 7 bases from V and 6 bases from J, with 18 bases between. The CDR3 reads CASRRDSGFDTQYF. CDR3 nucleotide sequence: TGCGCCAGCCGCCGGGACAGCGGGTTTGATACGCAGTATTTT.

This clone was recorded a few times. The rearrangement uses TRBV15 and TRBJ1-2; D unresolved. V was pared by 1 base and J by 4 bases, with 10 bases between. The CDR3 is 14 amino acids. Germline assignment: CDR1 LNHNV and CDR2 YYDKDF (reference sequence). The CDR3 reads CATSRVKERYGYTF. As DNA, the CDR3 is TGTGCCACCAGCAGAGTGAAGGAGCGCTATGGCTACACCTTC.

There are a few counts of this clone. This chain uses TRBV11-2 with TRBJ2-7; 10 bases are a match to TRBD2. CDR1 is SGHAT and CDR2 is FQNNGV in the germline V gene. Germline trimming cut 1 base from V and 3 bases from J; bases unmatched to any gene: 3. This CDR3 region has 15 residues. The CDR3 here is CASSLAGTSVYEQYF. CDR3 in DNA: TGTGCCAGCAGCTTAGCGGGGACTAGCGTCTACGAGCAGTACTTC.